A single sample gave rise to the 9 T cell receptor beta chains below, sequenced in a study of cytomegalovirus exposure and HLA in healthy donors. Use of 60 Vbeta and 13 Jbeta primers characterized the PCR. Generated by immunoSEQ multiplex PCR, the TCRdb table keeps only in-frame clones and is missing some. Seen here are 150,000 to 200,000 clones, around 80% observed once, and the top ten hold roughly 1.5%. The sequenced sample was PBMCs. These receptors were taken from a man in his late teens or twenties in good health and CMV-seronegative.

The chain carries TRBV19 and TRBJ1-2; D might be TRBD1 (6 bases). The CDR3 has 16 residues. Germline loops: CDR1 LNHDA, CDR2 SQIVND (reference sequence). Trimming took 9 bases from V and 3 from J, leaving 23 bases between them. Here the CDR3 reads CASSSNTGPPDYGYTF. The CDR3 DNA sequence: TGTGCCAGCTCCTCCAACACAGGGCCCCCGGACTATGGCTACACCTTC.

This rearrangement joins TRBV4-3 to TRBJ1-2, with TRBD1 matching 8 bases. J lost 7 bases, V lost 0 bases, and 4 bases had no gene match. This CDR3 spans 14 amino acids. Germline V lookup: CDR1 LGHNA, CDR2 YSLEER. The CDR3 DNA follows: TGCGCCAGCAGCCAAGAGGCAGGGGGCAGTGGCTACACCTTC. Residues: CASSQEAGGSGYTF.

The V gene is TRBV5-1, the J gene TRBJ2-5, with TRBD2 identical over 12 bases. V trimming: 2 bases; J trimming: 3 bases; junction bases outside the gene matches: 5. This CDR3 spans 16 amino acids. Germline V gives CDR1 SGHRS, CDR2 YFSETQ. CDR3 DNA sequence: TGCGCCAGCAGCTTACCTAGCGGGGGGGCCGAAGAGACCCAGTACTTC. This sequence encodes CASSLPSGGAEETQYF.

This clone appeared a few times. The chain has TRBV11-1 and TRBJ2-1; 7 bases are shared with TRBD2. Per germline, CDR1 SGHAT and CDR2 FQDESV (reference sequence). The V gene end was trimmed by 3 bases and the J gene end by 1 base; junction bases not matched to a gene: 3. The CDR3 runs 15 residues. CDR3 loop: CASSFPRGSYNEQFF. As DNA, the CDR3 is TGTGCCAGCAGCTTCCCGCGGGGGTCCTACAATGAGCAGTTCTTC.

This clone was seen only a few times. This chain connects TRBV27 to TRBJ2-3; 16 nucleotides match TRBD2. CDR1 and CDR2 from the germline V gene are MNHEY and SMNVEV (reference sequence). The CDR3 covers 17 residues. Trimming at V came to 6 bases and at J to 5 bases, leaving 8 bases not matched to a gene. CDR3 sequence reads: CASSGTSGRVGKDTQYF. The DNA of the CDR3 is TGTGCCAGCAGCGGGACTAGCGGGAGGGTGGGGAAAGATACGCAGTATTTT.

This chain joins TRBV29-1 and TRBJ2-5, with TRBD2 identical over 8 bases. The CDR3 runs to 16 residues. Germline values: CDR1 SQVTM, CDR2 ANQGSEA. The CDR3 DNA reads TGCACCCCGAGGGCAATAGCGGGGAATAGTGAAGAGACCCAGTACTTC. Its protein is CTPRAIAGNSEETQYF.

This sequence joins TRBV4-1 and TRBJ2-7; possible D gene TRBD1, 5 bases. In germline, CDR1 is MGHRA, CDR2 YSYEKL. The CDR3 sequence is 15 residues long. Trimming removed 1 base at V and 2 bases at J, with 12 bases between. CDR3 amino acids: CASSQGGGVAYEQYF. In DNA form, the CDR3 reads TGCGCCAGCAGCCAAGGGGGCGGAGTGGCCTACGAGCAGTACTTC.

This clone has a count of ten or more. This chain joins TRBV6-6 and TRBJ2-7; TRBD2 matches 7 bases. Losses at the gene ends were 4 bases for V and 3 bases for J; bases not matched to a gene: 9. CDR1 MNHNY and CDR2 SVGAGI come from the germline V gene (reference sequence). This CDR3 is built from 15 residues. CDR3 DNA sequence: TGTGCCAGCAGTTCCCAGATGGGAGGGAACTACGAGCAGTACTTC. Translation gives CASSSQMGGNYEQYF.

V and J are TRBV19 and TRBJ1-5; 7 positions match TRBD1. Germline lookup yields CDR1 LNHDA and CDR2 SQIVND (reference sequence). This CDR3 region has 16 residues. V shed 6 bases, J shed 5 bases, and the junction held 13 bases outside the gene matches. The CDR3 protein is CASRGQFGGVYQPQHF. CDR3 DNA sequence: TGTGCCAGTAGGGGACAGTTTGGAGGGGTTTATCAGCCCCAGCATTTT. Complete variable domain (other parts from reference TRBV19 and TRBJ1-5): DGGITQSPKYLFRKEGQNVTLSCEQNLNHDAMYWYRQDPGQGLRLIYYSQIVNDFQKGDIAEGYSVSREKKESFPLTVTSAQKNPTAFYLCASRGQFGGVYQPQHFGDGTRLSIL.